This passage covers 17 T cell receptor beta chains from one sample sequenced in a study of shared clonotypes between healthy human individuals (dated by TCRdb to about 2020). Library preparation used the immunoSEQ multiplex PCR assay. TCRdb carries this immuneACCESS record with in-frame sequences only. Its versions omit some clonotypes, under half of them owing to an unresolved V gene in the studies checked, with the rest unexplained. This sample is represented by some 2.1 million clones; about 95% of them were singletons. Of the sample, about 1.1% is held by the ten largest clones. CD8 naive samples were obtained by positive selection for CCR7 among CD45RO-negative cells, yielding a CD45RA+CCR7+ population from which TemRA cells were excluded. Specimen: naive CD8+ T cells sorted from blood. The sample's cell subset or site, from its label and the paper: CD45RA+CCR7+. The receptors derive from a man between 18 and 29 years old in good health.

The chain uses TRBV7-9 and TRBJ2-1; tentative D call: TRBD2 (5 bases). Germline V CDR1 and CDR2: SEHNR, FQNEAQ (reference sequence). V lost 5 bases and J 3 bases, leaving 20 bases between the germline ends. The CDR3 consists of 17 residues. The CDR3 coding sequence is TGTGCCAGCAGCCACCCGGGAAGCGAGATTAACTACAATGAGCAGTTCTTC. Its translation is CASSHPGSEINYNEQFF.

This sequence joins TRBV18 and TRBJ2-7, with 7 bases aligning to TRBD1. After removal of 4 bases from V and 1 base from J, the junction contained 13 bases not matched to a gene. CDR3 length equals 17 residues. Germline V gene lookup returns CDR1 KGHSH and CDR2 LQKENI. In DNA form, the CDR3 reads TGTGCCAGCTCACTCCAATCCGAGGGGGCTACGTCCTACGAGCAGTACTTC. Translated, it gives CASSLQSEGATSYEQYF.

The chain recombines TRBV6-5 with TRBJ1-2; 8 nucleotides align to TRBD1. The CDR3 length is 12 residues. Per germline, CDR1 MNHEY and CDR2 SVGAGI. Trimming at V came to 10 bases and at J to 4 bases, leaving 5 bases not matched to a gene. The CDR3 nucleotides read TGTGCCACCGTGACAGGGGCCTATGGCTACACCTTC. This encodes CATVTGAYGYTF.

This sequence joins TRBV4-1 and TRBJ2-7, with D perhaps matching TRBD1 or TRBD2 (5 bases each). Trimming removed 5 bases from V and 2 bases from J, with 13 bases in between. This CDR3 is 14 amino acids long. Germline CDR1 and CDR2: MGHRA and YSYEKL. The CDR3 nucleotides are TGCGCCAGCAGCTTGGGGACGGTGGCCTACGAGCAGTACTTC. Protein: CASSLGTVAYEQYF.

Points on this clone: Other DNA sequences within the sample encode an identical CDR3. The genes are TRBV11-2 and TRBJ2-2, with unresolved D. V shed 5 bases and J shed 5 bases, with 6 bases lying between them. The CDR3 consists of 12 residues. The germline CDR1 and CDR2 sequences are SGHAT and FQNNGV. CDR3 residues: CASSPPTGELFF. The CDR3 coding sequence is TGTGCCAGCAGCCCTCCTACCGGGGAGCTGTTTTTT.

This clone was counted a single time. Other nucleotide sequences from this sample produce the same CDR3. The chain has TRBV9 and TRBJ2-7; D remains unclear. V was clipped by 0 bases and J by 1 base, with 11 bases between them. Germline CDR1 is SGDLS and CDR2 is YYNGEE. The CDR3 sequence is 15 residues long. DNA for the CDR3: TGTGCCAGCAGCGTAGGGGTCCTATCGTCCTACGAGCAGTACTTC. Translating it yields CASSVGVLSSYEQYF.

V gene TRBV7-2 combines with J gene TRBJ2-7; D possibly corresponds to TRBD1 (6 bases). Germline values: CDR1 SGHTA, CDR2 FQGNSA. The CDR3 totals 14 residues. V was pared by 5 bases and J by 4 bases, with 15 bases between. CDR3 residues: CASSRGAGDYEQYF. CDR3 DNA: TGTGCCAGCAGCCGAGGGGCAGGGGATTACGAGCAGTACTTC.

The V call is TRBV4-2, the J call TRBJ1-2, with 10 bases fitting TRBD1. CDR3 length: 16 residues. The germline gives CDR1 LGHNA, CDR2 YNFKEQ. V shed 0 bases and J 4 bases; nucleotides not matched to a gene: 5. The CDR3 coding sequence is TGTGCCAGCAGCCAAGAAGTAAGGACAGGGGGCTATGGCTACACCTTC. It translates to CASSQEVRTGGYGYTF.

J is TRBJ2-7 and V is TRBV27; 7 bases are shared with TRBD1. The CDR3 has 18 amino acids. V lost 6 bases to trimming and J lost 4 bases; unmatched junction nucleotides: 21. Germline-derived CDR1 and CDR2 are MNHEY and SMNVEV (reference sequence). The CDR3 loop is CASSTQPYPGQRKYEQYF. CDR3 in DNA: TGTGCCAGCAGCACTCAACCCTATCCGGGACAGAGAAAGTACGAGCAGTACTTC.

The V call is TRBV2, the J call TRBJ2-7; D gene unclear. CDR1 is SNHLY, CDR2 FYNNEI, per germline. The CDR3 has 13 amino acids. Trimming took off 0 bases at V and 5 bases at J, with 8 bases between the two ends. The CDR3 reads CASSEAVGHEQYF. The CDR3 DNA follows: TGTGCCAGCAGTGAAGCGGTAGGGCACGAGCAGTACTTC.

The chain carries TRBV7-2 and TRBJ2-2; D is undetermined. The CDR3 is made up of 14 amino acids. V lost 2 bases and J lost 6, with 10 bases in between. CDR1 and CDR2 from the germline V gene are SGHTA and FQGNSA. CDR3: CASSLLMAAGELFF. CDR3 coding DNA: TGTGCCAGCAGCTTACTTATGGCAGCCGGGGAGCTGTTTTTT.

The CDR3 nucleotides read TGTGCCAGCAGCCCTGGGACAACGAGCTCCTACGAGCAGTACTTC. Protein product: CASSPGTTSSYEQYF. The chain has TRBV7-6 and TRBJ2-7; tentative D call: TRBD1 (6 bases). CDR1 and CDR2 from the germline V gene are SGHVS and FNYEAQ. V dropped 5 bases and J dropped 0 bases, with 14 bases sitting between them. CDR3 length equals 15 residues.

This chain joins TRBV2 and TRBJ1-1, with 9 bases matching TRBD1. The CDR3 runs to 16 residues. The V gene's germline CDR1 is SNHLY and CDR2 FYNNEI. J lost 0 bases, V lost 6 bases, and 8 bases had no gene match. The CDR3 is CASRSTGTGLNTEAFF. The DNA of the CDR3 is TGTGCCAGCAGGTCCACCGGGACAGGGCTGAACACTGAAGCTTTCTTT.

The V and J genes are TRBV7-6 and TRBJ2-1; possible D gene TRBD1, 6 bases. Germline V gene data show CDR1 as SGHVS and CDR2 as FNYEAQ. This CDR3 is built from 12 residues. The ends were cut back, 6 bases at V and 9 bases at J, with 12 bases in the middle. CDR3 sequence (DNA): TGTGCCAGCAGGGCAGGGGCTGGTGAGCAGTTCTTC. Its protein product is CASRAGAGEQFF.

This clone was recorded many times. The chain couples TRBV30 to TRBJ2-7; the match to TRBD1 covers 8 bases. Per germline, CDR1 GTSNPN and CDR2 SVGIG (reference sequence). After removal of 5 bases from V and 1 base from J, the junction contained 7 bases not matched to a gene. CDR3 length equals 14 residues. CDR3 sequence (DNA): TGTGCCTGGGGCGGGACAGGAAATTCCTACGAGCAGTACTTC. Translation gives CAWGGTGNSYEQYF.

The chain links TRBV27 to TRBJ2-7; D not certain. V was cut by 3 bases and J by 6 bases, with 15 bases left in between. Germline CDR1 and CDR2: MNHEY and SMNVEV (reference sequence). CDR3 length: 14 residues. CDR3 bases: TGTGCCAGCAGTTTGGGCGGCTCATCATCCGAGCAGTACTTC. Protein sequence: CASSLGGSSSEQYF.

The V call is TRBV9, the J call TRBJ2-7; 13 bases fit TRBD2. The CDR3 runs to 16 residues. The V and J ends lost 0 bases and 4 bases, in that order; junction bases with no gene match: 4. Germline loops: CDR1 SGDLS, CDR2 YYNGEE. The CDR3, as DNA: TGTGCCAGCAGCGTAGCGGGACTAGCGGGATTGTACGAGCAGTACTTC. As protein: CASSVAGLAGLYEQYF.